The clone carrying this T cell receptor beta chain was seen many times. cDNA synthesis was performed by 5'RACE with 10-nucleotide random UMIs. TCRdb re-analysed the 5' RACE reads in MiXCR, keeping a single row per CDR3 protein. Of about 55,000 distinct CDR3 sequences in the sample, approximately 3.8% were seen once. These data belong to a study of neurological immune-mediated disorders. Germline V gene sequence: CDR1 SGHTA, CDR2 FQGNSA. This CDR3 spans 15 amino acids. Trimming removed 7 bases from V and 2 bases from J, with 17 bases in between. The chain is built from TRBV7-2 and TRBJ1-2; perhaps TRBD1 as D (6 bases). The material sequenced was PBMCs. This clonotype was sampled from a man aged 25 to 45 with multiple sclerosis. CDR3: CASTGVGGGNYGYTF. As DNA, the CDR3 is TGTGCCAGCACCGGCGTCGGAGGGGGGAACTATGGCTACACCTTC.